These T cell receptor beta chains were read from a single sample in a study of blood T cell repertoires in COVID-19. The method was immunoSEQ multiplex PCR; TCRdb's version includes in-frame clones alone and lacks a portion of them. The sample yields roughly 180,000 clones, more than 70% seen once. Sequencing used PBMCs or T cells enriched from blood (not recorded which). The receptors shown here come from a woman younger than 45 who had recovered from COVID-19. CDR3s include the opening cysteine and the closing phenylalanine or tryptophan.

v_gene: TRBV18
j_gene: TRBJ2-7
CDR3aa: CASSQTGESYEQYF

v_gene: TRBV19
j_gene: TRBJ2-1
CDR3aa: CASKTSGSSDEQFF

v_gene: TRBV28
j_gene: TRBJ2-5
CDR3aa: CASSPIGTAKQETQYF

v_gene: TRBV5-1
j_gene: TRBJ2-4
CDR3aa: CASSPVGWRTKNIQYF

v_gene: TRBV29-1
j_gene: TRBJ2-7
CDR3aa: CSVDPGQGYEQYF

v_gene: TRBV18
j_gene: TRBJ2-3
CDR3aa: CASSQVAGGPGDTQYF

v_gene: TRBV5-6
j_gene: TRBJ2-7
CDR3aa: CASSLSSYEQYF

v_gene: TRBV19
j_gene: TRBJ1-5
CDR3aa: CASSISRVRGHQPQHF

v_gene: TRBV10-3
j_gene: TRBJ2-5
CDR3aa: CAISESREVPETQYF

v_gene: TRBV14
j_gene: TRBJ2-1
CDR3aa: CASSPTAGTPSYNEQFF

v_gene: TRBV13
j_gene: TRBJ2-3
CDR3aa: CASSFGAGATDTQYF

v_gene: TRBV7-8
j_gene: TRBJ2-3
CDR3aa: CASSLADYGTQYF

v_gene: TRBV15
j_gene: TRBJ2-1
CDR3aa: CATSRDLSGYGEQFF

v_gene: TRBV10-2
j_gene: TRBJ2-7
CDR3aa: CASSEAGIKAYEQYF

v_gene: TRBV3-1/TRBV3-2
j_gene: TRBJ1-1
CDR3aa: CASTPRTGAEAFF

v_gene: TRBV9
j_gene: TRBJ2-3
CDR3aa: CASSVSGQFGTDTQYF

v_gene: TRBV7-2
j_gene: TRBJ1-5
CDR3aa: CASSLGDRPNQPQHF

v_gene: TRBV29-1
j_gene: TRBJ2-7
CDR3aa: CSVESDSSYEQYF

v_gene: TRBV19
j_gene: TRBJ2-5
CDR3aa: CASSMGGSGQETQYF

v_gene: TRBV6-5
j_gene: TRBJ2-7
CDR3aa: CASSVVDRTYEQYF

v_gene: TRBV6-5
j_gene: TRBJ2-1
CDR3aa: CASSRRDRGNEQFF

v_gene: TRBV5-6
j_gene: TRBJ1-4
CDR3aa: CASSYRDSPTNEKLFF

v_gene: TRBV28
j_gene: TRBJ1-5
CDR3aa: CASSSGVWSNQPQHF

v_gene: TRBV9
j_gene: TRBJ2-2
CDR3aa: CASSDPGGELFF

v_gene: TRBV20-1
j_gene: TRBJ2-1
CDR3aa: CSASSASGRANEQFF

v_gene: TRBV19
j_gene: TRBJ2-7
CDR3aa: CASSIAQGTHEQYF

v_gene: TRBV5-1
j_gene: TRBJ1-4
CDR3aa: CASSQQGENEKLFF

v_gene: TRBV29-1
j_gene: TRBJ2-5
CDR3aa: CSVKLAGETQYF

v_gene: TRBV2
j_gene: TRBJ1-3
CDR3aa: CASRDHNGNTIYF

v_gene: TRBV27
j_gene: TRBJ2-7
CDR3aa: CASKTSFWGFYEQYF

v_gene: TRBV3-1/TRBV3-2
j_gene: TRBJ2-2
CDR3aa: CASSQEVRNTGELFF

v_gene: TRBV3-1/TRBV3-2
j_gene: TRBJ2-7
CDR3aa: CASSQVSGSSIGWQYF

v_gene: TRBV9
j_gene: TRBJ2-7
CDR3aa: CASSTLDSPHEQYF

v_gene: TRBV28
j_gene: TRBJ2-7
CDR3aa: CASSFPAEGGYEQYF

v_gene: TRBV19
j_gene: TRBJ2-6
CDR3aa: CASSTFLGTGVSGANVLTF

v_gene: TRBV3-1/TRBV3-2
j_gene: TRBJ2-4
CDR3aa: CASSQSSGSGGIQYF

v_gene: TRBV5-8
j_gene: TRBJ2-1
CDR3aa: CASSFSGRGYNEQFF

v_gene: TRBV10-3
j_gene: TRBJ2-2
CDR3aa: CAISDPRGELFF

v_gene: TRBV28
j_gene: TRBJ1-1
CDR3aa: CASSLRPGTGRSDTEAFF

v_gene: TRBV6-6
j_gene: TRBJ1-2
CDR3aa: CASRKEQGAIRYGYTF

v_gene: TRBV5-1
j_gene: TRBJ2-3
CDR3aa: CASSSRLAGADTQYF

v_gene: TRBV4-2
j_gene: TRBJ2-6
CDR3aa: CASSQEQGAGANVLTF

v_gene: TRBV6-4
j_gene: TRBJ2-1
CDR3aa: CASSIAGDYNEQFF

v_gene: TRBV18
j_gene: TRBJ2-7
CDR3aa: CASSPPPRGYEQYF

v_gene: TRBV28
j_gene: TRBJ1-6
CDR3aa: CASSPQGSYNSPLHF

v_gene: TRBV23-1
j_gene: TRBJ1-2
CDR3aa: CASSQQELGFYGYTF

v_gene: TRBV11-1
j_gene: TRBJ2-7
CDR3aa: CASSLVGSYEQYF

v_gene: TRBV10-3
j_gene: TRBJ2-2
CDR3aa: CAIRVGLAGAGTGELFF

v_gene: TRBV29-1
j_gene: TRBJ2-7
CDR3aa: CSVTSVYEQYF

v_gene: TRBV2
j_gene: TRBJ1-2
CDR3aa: CASKQAGIGGYTF

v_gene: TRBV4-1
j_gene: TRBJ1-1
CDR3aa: CASSQRQEMRNTEAFF

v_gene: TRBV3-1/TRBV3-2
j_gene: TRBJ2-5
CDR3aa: CASSPRGRRAQYF

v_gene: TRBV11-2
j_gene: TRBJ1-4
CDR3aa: CASRGPGRPNEKLFF

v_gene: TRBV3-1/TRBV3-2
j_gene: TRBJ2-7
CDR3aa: CASSPPGNPDEQYF

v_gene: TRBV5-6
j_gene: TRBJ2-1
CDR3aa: CASSPRQRSSYNEQFF